Given below is one T cell receptor beta chain in context. This record comes from a study of blood T cell repertoires in COVID-19. Study summary: Italy, Spain and the United States were the sources of the convalescent and acute COVID-19 samples. PBMCs, B-cell-depleted T cells, or T cells provided the cDNA or gDNA that made up the material.

As handled by the study authors: Reference gene primer amplification in the assay estimated nucleated cell counts. Repertoires were generated with immunoSEQ multiplex PCR, while TCRdb's copy carries only in-frame clones and drops some. The DNA gave D and trimming, while V, J and clone size come from that table. The table lists approximately 20,000 clones, 86% of them singletons. CDR1 is LGHDT, CDR2 YNNKEL, per germline (reference sequence). The CDR3 extends over 19 amino acids. V trimming: 0 bases; J trimming: 0 bases; junction bases outside the gene matches: 6. This clonotype was sampled from a man in his fifties or sixties with active COVID-19. Material: peripheral blood. This sequence joins TRBV3-1 (or the pseudogene TRBV3-2) and TRBJ2-7; TRBD2 aligns across 15 bases. The CDR3 DNA is TGTGCCAGCAGCCAAGAACCCGGGACTAGCGGGGGGTCCTCCTACGAGCAGTACTTC. This sequence encodes CASSQEPGTSGGSSYEQYF.